One sample yielded the 30 T cell receptor beta chains listed below, sequenced in a study of blood T cell repertoires in COVID-19. Sequencing used immunoSEQ multiplex PCR; TCRdb keeps in-frame clones, though not all of them. Of about 260,000 clones in the sample, 70% to 90% were seen once. Sequenced: peripheral blood. All receptors come from a woman aged 40 to 50 with acute or convalescent COVID-19.

The V call is TRBV7-9, the J call TRBJ1-4, with D possibly TRBD1 on 5 matching bases. CDR3 size: 15 residues. V lost 5 bases to trimming and J lost 6 bases, with 16 bases between them. CDR1 and CDR2 from the germline V gene are SEHNR and FQNEAQ (reference sequence). The CDR3 is CASSQGGGMYEKLFF. Here the CDR3 DNA reads TGTGCCAGCAGCCAGGGCGGAGGGATGTATGAAAAACTGTTTTTT.

The gene calls are TRBV10-1 and TRBJ1-1; D is possibly TRBD1 (5 bases). V was cut by 5 bases and J by 8 bases, with 21 bases left in between. CDR1 WNHNN and CDR2 SYGVQD come from the germline V gene (reference sequence). This CDR3 has 15 residues. The chain's CDR3 is CASSPPGTRVKEAFF. CDR3 bases: TGCGCCAGCAGTCCCCCCGGGACTCGGGTGAAGGAAGCTTTCTTT.

The rearrangement uses TRBV12-3 or TRBV12-4 and TRBJ1-1; no firm D call. The CDR3 totals 12 residues. V was cut by 6 bases and J by 10 bases, with 15 bases left in between. The CDR3 DNA sequence: TGTGCCAGCAGGGCGCGGCAGTTCGGAGCTTTCTTT. It codes for CASRARQFGAFF.

The CDR3 spells CASSSSRTGNTIYF. The CDR3 coding sequence is TGTGCCAGCAGCTCCTCTAGGACAGGGAACACCATATATTTT. The V gene is TRBV11-2, the J gene TRBJ1-3, with 8 positions matching TRBD1. Germline values: CDR1 SGHAT, CDR2 FQNNGV. The CDR3 totals 14 residues. V shed 4 bases and J 7 bases; nucleotides not matched to a gene: 6.

V is TRBV6-6 and J is TRBJ1-6; TRBD1 aligns across 7 bases. Germline CDR1 reads MNHNY; CDR2 reads SVGAGI (reference sequence). The CDR3 loop spans 14 amino acids. V lost 2 bases, J lost 7 bases, and 2 bases stayed unmatched. The CDR3 sequence is CASSYGQENSPLHF. CDR3 nucleotide sequence: TGTGCCAGCAGTTACGGACAGGAAAATTCACCCCTCCACTTT.

V gene TRBV6-5 combines with J gene TRBJ2-7; TRBD1 agrees at 8 bases. CDR3 size: 12 residues. V trimming: 8 bases; J trimming: 1 base; junction bases outside the gene matches: 1. Germline V gene sequence: CDR1 MNHEY, CDR2 SVGAGI. The CDR3 DNA is TGTGCCAGCCGGGACAGGTCCTACGAGCAGTACGTC. Residues: CASRDRSYEQYV.

This chain connects TRBV21-1 to TRBJ2-7; the D segment call TRBD1 is taken from the table without a DNA check. TRBV21-1 is designated a pseudogene. The CDR3 spans 16 residues. The CDR3 DNA reads TGTGCCAGCAGCAAAGCGGCCCCAATCCTCTCCTACGAGCAGTACGTC. Its protein is CASSKAAPILSYEQYV.

The chain links TRBV4-1 to TRBJ1-2, with D possibly being TRBD1 (6 bases). V dropped 1 base and J dropped 7 bases, with 22 bases sitting between them. There are 17 residues in the CDR3. CDR1 MGHRA and CDR2 YSYEKL come from the germline V gene. CDR3 amino acids: CASSQGSLGTGKGGYTF. CDR3 sequence (DNA): TGCGCCAGCAGCCAAGGGTCTCTGGGCACAGGGAAGGGTGGCTACACCTTC.

The chain has TRBV15 and TRBJ2-3; 10 nucleotides agree with TRBD2. The germline CDR1 and CDR2 sequences are LNHNV and YYDKDF (reference sequence). The CDR3 spans 15 residues. After removal of 3 bases from V and 3 bases from J, the junction contained 3 bases not matched to a gene. CDR3 protein: CATSRSGGGTDTQYF. The DNA of the CDR3 is TGTGCCACCAGCAGGAGCGGGGGGGGGACAGATACGCAGTATTTT.

This chain connects TRBV10-3 to TRBJ1-1; TRBD1 might be the D (6 bases). The CDR3 covers 13 residues. V lost 5 bases, J lost 2 bases, and 9 bases lay in between. Germline V gene data show CDR1 as ENHRY and CDR2 as SYGVKD. The CDR3 is CAISIQGNTEAFF. The CDR3, as DNA: TGTGCCATCAGTATACAGGGAAACACTGAAGCTTTCTTT.

This chain connects TRBV4-2 to TRBJ2-3, with D maybe TRBD2 (5 bases). Per germline, CDR1 LGHNA and CDR2 YNFKEQ. The CDR3 runs 15 residues. Trimming pared 4 bases from V and 1 base from J, leaving 12 bases between. The chain's CDR3 is CASSLSLGGTDTQYF. In DNA form, the CDR3 reads TGTGCCAGCAGCCTATCCCTCGGGGGCACAGATACGCAGTATTTT.

The CDR3, as DNA: TGTGCCAGCAGCCTAGGGACAGGGGGATTAGCCCTCCACTTT. Amino acids: CASSLGTGGLALHF. The V gene is TRBV5-6, the J gene TRBJ1-6; 11 bases are a match to TRBD1. Germline-derived CDR1 and CDR2 are SGHDT and YYEEEE. The CDR3 extends over 14 amino acids. V shed 4 bases and J 14 bases; nucleotides not matched to a gene: 8. Complete variable domain (other parts from reference TRBV5-6 and TRBJ1-6): DAGVTQSPTHLIKTRGQQVTLRCSPKSGHDTVSWYQQALGQGPQFIFQYYEEEERQRGNFPDRFSGHQFPNYSSELNVNALLLGDSALYLCASSLGTGGLALHFGNGTRLTVT.

DNA of the CDR3: TGTGCCAGCAGCCGAACAGGGGACTATGGCTACACCTTC. This sequence encodes CASSRTGDYGYTF. The genes are TRBV5-6 and TRBJ1-2; 7 bases match TRBD1. J lost 3 bases, V lost 4 bases, and 3 bases had no gene match. The CDR3 has 13 residues. Germline CDR1 reads SGHDT; CDR2 reads YYEEEE.

The chain is built from TRBV27 and TRBJ1-2, with 7 bases aligning to TRBD1. J lost 4 bases, V lost 6 bases, and 5 bases had no gene match. CDR1 and CDR2 (germline): MNHEY, SMNVEV (reference sequence). The CDR3 consists of 13 residues. The CDR3 spells CASRRGLFYGYTF. In DNA form, the CDR3 reads TGTGCCAGCAGGAGGGGGCTTTTCTATGGCTACACCTTC.

The rearrangement uses TRBV27 and TRBJ2-3; 8 nucleotides align to TRBD2. V lost 4 bases, J lost 3 bases, and 6 bases stayed unmatched. Germline values: CDR1 MNHEY, CDR2 SMNVEV (reference sequence). The CDR3 loop spans 15 amino acids. CDR3 loop: CASSWASGLTDTQYF. The CDR3 nucleotides are TGTGCCAGCAGTTGGGCTAGCGGGTTAACAGATACGCAGTATTTT.

The V call is TRBV5-8, the J call TRBJ1-5, with 8 bases fitting TRBD1. V gave up 4 bases and J gave up 1 base; unmatched junction bases: 16. The V gene's germline CDR1 is SGHTS and CDR2 YDEGEE. The CDR3 loop spans 19 amino acids. CDR3 in DNA: TGTGCCAGCAGCCTGGTGGGGGGACAGGCTCTTTTAAGCAATCAGCCCCAGCATTTT. Translating it yields CASSLVGGQALLSNQPQHF.

This chain links TRBV24-1 with TRBJ2-5; D may be TRBD2 (6 bases). Trimming stripped 4 bases from V and 4 bases from J, with 9 bases between. Germline CDR1 and CDR2: KGHDR and SFDVKD. This CDR3 has 13 amino acids. The CDR3 sequence: CATSEHGGETQYF. The DNA for the CDR3 is TGTGCCACCAGTGAACACGGGGGAGAGACCCAGTACTTC.

The chain carries TRBV2 and TRBJ1-5; D call uncertain. Germline V gene lookup returns CDR1 SNHLY and CDR2 FYNNEI. This CDR3 is built from 15 residues. V lost 6 bases to trimming and J lost 3 bases, with 15 bases between them. CDR3 protein: CASSLILGVNQPQHF. The CDR3 DNA sequence: TGTGCCAGCAGCCTGATTCTCGGGGTCAATCAGCCCCAGCATTTT.

The chain joins TRBV10-2 to TRBJ2-7, with D tentatively TRBD1 (6 bases). This CDR3 spans 13 amino acids. Germline V lookup: CDR1 WSHSY, CDR2 SAAADI. Between the trimmed V and J ends, which lost 4 bases and 5 bases, there was a span of 12 bases. CDR3 loop: CASSVNRVNEQYV. Here the CDR3 DNA reads TGCGCCAGCAGTGTAAACAGGGTCAACGAGCAGTACGTC.

The chain has TRBV28 and TRBJ2-7, with 9 bases aligning to TRBD1. Looked up from germline, CDR1 is MDHEN and CDR2 is SYDVKM. Trimming at V came to 6 bases and at J to 2 bases, leaving 2 bases not matched to a gene. The CDR3 is 13 residues long. CDR3 in DNA: TGTGCCAGCAGGGGGACAGGGACCTACGAGCAGTACGTC. It translates to CASRGTGTYEQYV.

The chain joins TRBV19 to TRBJ1-3, with D maybe TRBD1 (6 bases). Trimming removed 7 bases at V and 1 base at J, with 17 bases between. Germline lookup yields CDR1 LNHDA and CDR2 SQIVND (reference sequence). The CDR3 length is 16 residues. The CDR3 sequence is CASTLGQRVSGNTIYF. Here the CDR3 DNA reads TGTGCCAGTACCCTTGGACAGCGAGTTTCTGGAAACACCATATATTTT.

CDR3 in amino acids: CATTRDRGRFTEAFF. DNA for the CDR3: TGCGCCACCACGAGGGACAGGGGGCGATTCACTGAAGCTTTCTTT. The genes are TRBV10-2 and TRBJ1-1; 12 positions match TRBD1. From germline, CDR1 is WSHSY and CDR2 SAAADI. The CDR3 sequence is 15 residues long. V was clipped by 10 bases and J by 4 bases; unmatched bases: 10.

This clone has a single count. The V and J genes are TRBV2 and TRBJ1-6; weak D call: TRBD1 (5 bases). V lost 0 bases to trimming and J lost 2 bases, with 5 bases between them. Germline V gives CDR1 SNHLY, CDR2 FYNNEI. The CDR3 consists of 15 residues. The CDR3 DNA sequence: TGTGCCAGCAGTGAAGCCAGGGCCTATAATTCACCCCTCCACTTT. Translated, it gives CASSEARAYNSPLHF.

This rearrangement joins TRBV3-1 (or the pseudogene TRBV3-2) to TRBJ1-2; 7 positions match TRBD1. Germline V CDR1 and CDR2: LGHDT, YNNKEL (reference sequence). The CDR3 is 16 residues long. V was clipped by 1 base and J by 4 bases; unmatched bases: 9. CDR3 in DNA: TGTGCCAGCAGCCAAGGCCTGGGACAGCAAAGCTATGGCTACACCTTC. Translated, it gives CASSQGLGQQSYGYTF.

The chain uses TRBV5-1 and TRBJ1-1, with D possibly TRBD1 on 6 matching bases. Germline V CDR1 and CDR2: SGHRS, YFSETQ. This CDR3 has 15 amino acids. V was pared by 2 bases and J by 5 bases, with 16 bases between. CDR3 nucleotides: TGCGCCAGCAGCTTCACCCAGGGGACAACTACTGAAGCTTTCTTT. It specifies CASSFTQGTTTEAFF.

The rearrangement links TRBV27 to TRBJ1-2; D is ambiguous. The V gene's germline CDR1 is MNHEY and CDR2 SMNVEV (reference sequence). The CDR3 spans 13 residues. V lost 3 bases and J lost 7, with 12 bases in between. The CDR3 DNA is TGTGCCAGCAGTTTCGCAGGCGCGTCTGGCTACACCTTC. Its protein product is CASSFAGASGYTF.

V and J are TRBV5-8 and TRBJ2-2, with a tentative D call TRBD2 (5 bases). CDR3 length equals 18 residues. The germline V gene has CDR1 SGHTS and CDR2 YDEGEE. V lost 1 base, J lost 0 bases, and 16 bases lay in between. Written as DNA, the CDR3 is TGTGCCAGCAGCTTGTTTTGGGTACTCGGGACGAACACCGGGGAGCTGTTTTTT. It yields the protein CASSLFWVLGTNTGELFF.

This chain uses TRBV27 with TRBJ1-2; TRBD1 is a possible D gene (5 bases). The CDR3 runs to 18 residues. Germline lookup yields CDR1 MNHEY and CDR2 SMNVEV (reference sequence). V lost 0 bases, J lost 4 bases, and 21 bases lay in between. The CDR3 protein is CASSLSGSRGAGPYGYTF. The CDR3 DNA follows: TGTGCCAGCAGTTTATCCGGTTCCCGCGGGGCGGGGCCCTATGGCTACACCTTC.

V gene TRBV27 combines with J gene TRBJ2-1; 11 bases fit TRBD2. Looked up from germline, CDR1 is MNHEY and CDR2 is SMNVEV (reference sequence). The CDR3 runs to 16 residues. With V trimmed by 5 bases and J by 3 bases, 6 bases remained unmatched. The CDR3 bases are TGTGCCAGCAGTACTAGCGGGGGAAATCGCTACAATGAGCAGTTCTTC. Residues: CASSTSGGNRYNEQFF.

The CDR3 DNA reads as TGTGCCAGCAGCTCCGGGACCGGGACTAGCGGAGTCAATGAGCAGTTCTTC. As protein: CASSSGTGTSGVNEQFF. The rearrangement uses TRBV7-9 and TRBJ2-1, with 11 positions matching TRBD2. V lost 4 bases to trimming and J lost 6 bases; unmatched junction nucleotides: 11. CDR1 SEHNR and CDR2 FQNEAQ come from the germline V gene (reference sequence). CDR3 length: 17 amino acids. Full variable domain (outside the CDR3, taken from reference TRBV7-9 and TRBJ2-1): DTGVSQNPRHKITKRGQNVTFRCDPISEHNRLYWYRQTLGQGPEFLTYFQNEAQLEKSRLLSDRFSAERPKGSFSTLEIQRTEQGDSAMYLCASSSGTGTSGVNEQFFGPGTRLTVL.